This passage covers 32 T cell receptor beta chains from one sample sequenced in a study of cytomegalovirus exposure and HLA in healthy donors. The PCR used 60 Vbeta and 13 Jbeta primers. Libraries were prepared by immunoSEQ multiplex PCR; TCRdb keeps only in-frame clonotypes and omits some of them. The specimen's table records 50,000 or so clones. Sequenced input: PBMCs. The source is a woman in her sixties or seventies in good health and CMV-seropositive.

In the case of this clone: A read error may produce the germline difference seen at one junction end. This sequence joins TRBV5-1 and TRBJ2-7, with unresolved D. CDR1 and CDR2 (germline): SGHRS, YFSETQ. The CDR3 covers 13 residues. The CDR3 protein is CASSLQEPYEQSF. The CDR3 bases are TGCGCCAGCAGCTTGCAGGAACCCTACGAGCAGTCCTTC.

The rearrangement uses TRBV6-5 and TRBJ1-4; 9 bases line up with TRBD1. V gave up 0 bases and J gave up 7 bases; unmatched junction bases: 3. This CDR3 region has 15 residues. The germline V gene has CDR1 MNHEY and CDR2 SVGAGI. DNA of the CDR3: TGTGCCAGCAGTTACTCCCGGGACAGGGCTGAAAAACTGTTTTTT. It specifies CASSYSRDRAEKLFF.

The V call is TRBV18, the J call TRBJ2-7; D gene unclear. CDR1 KGHSH and CDR2 LQKENI come from the germline V gene. The V and J ends lost 2 bases and 2 bases respectively, with 4 bases between them. The CDR3 extends over 12 amino acids. CDR3 in DNA: TGTGCCAGCTCACCAGTAACCTACGAGCAGTACTTC. Translation gives CASSPVTYEQYF.

The chain is built from TRBV5-1 and TRBJ2-3; D ambiguous. The CDR3 has 16 amino acids. Deletions cut 0 bases from V and 0 bases from J, with 11 bases between. Per germline, CDR1 SGHRS and CDR2 YFSETQ. The CDR3 loop reads CASSLALGRSTDTQYF. CDR3 in DNA: TGCGCCAGCAGCTTGGCGTTGGGCAGGAGCACAGATACGCAGTATTTT.

Concerning this clone itself: At one boundary the junction diverges from the germline segment, which might be a read error. The CDR3 bases are TGTGCCAGCAGTCCCCATATGCAGGGGGATAATTCACCCCTACACTTT. It encodes CASSPHMQGDNSPLHF. V gene TRBV10-3 combines with J gene TRBJ1-6; 7 bases align to TRBD1. The CDR3 is 16 amino acids. Per the germline V gene, CDR1 is ENHRY and CDR2 is SYGVKD.

The rearrangement links TRBV19 to TRBJ1-1; D is possibly TRBD1 (5 bases). The germline V and J ends were trimmed by 0 bases and 3 bases, with 5 bases remaining between them. The CDR3 has 13 residues. The germline CDR1 and CDR2 sequences are LNHDA and SQIVND (reference sequence). The CDR3, as DNA: TGTGCCAGTAGTATAGACAGGGACACTGAAGCTTTCTTT. It translates to CASSIDRDTEAFF.

V and J are TRBV27 and TRBJ2-3, with TRBD1 identical over 7 bases. The CDR3 totals 16 residues. In germline, CDR1 is MNHEY, CDR2 SMNVEV (reference sequence). With 5 bases clipped from V and 2 bases from J, the junction kept 10 bases outside the gene matches. CDR3 loop: CASSNRGPLSTDTQYF. Here the CDR3 DNA reads TGTGCCAGCAGTAACAGGGGCCCCCTATCCACAGATACGCAGTATTTT.

The chain uses TRBV7-8 and TRBJ1-4, with 7 bases that match TRBD1. The V gene end was trimmed by 7 bases and the J gene end by 4 bases; junction bases not matched to a gene: 9. Looked up from germline, CDR1 is SGHVS and CDR2 is FQNEAQ. The CDR3 is 15 amino acids. CDR3 DNA sequence: TGTGCCAGCACTGTAGGGGGACAGAGTAATGAAAAACTGTTTTTT. As protein: CASTVGGQSNEKLFF.

The rearrangement joins TRBV6-5 to TRBJ1-6, with 11 nucleotides matching TRBD1. V was pared by 6 bases and J by 7 bases, with 5 bases of the junction left unmatched. Looked up from germline, CDR1 is MNHEY and CDR2 is SVGAGI. The CDR3 runs 15 residues. The CDR3 here is CASRPGTGGNSPLHF. CDR3 DNA: TGTGCCAGCAGGCCCGGGACAGGGGGAAATTCACCCCTCCACTTT.

The chain employs TRBV4-1 and TRBJ1-5; 10 positions match TRBD1. The CDR3 is made up of 15 amino acids. Germline CDR1 and CDR2: MGHRA and YSYEKL. The junction had 5 bases not matched to a gene; V was cut back by 4 bases and J by 5 bases. The CDR3 protein is CASSLGGTGDQPQHF. CDR3 in DNA: TGCGCCAGCAGCCTCGGCGGGACAGGGGATCAGCCCCAGCATTTT.

This chain joins TRBV18 and TRBJ1-2, with TRBD1 matching over 8 bases. The CDR3 is 13 amino acids. The trim removed 3 bases at V and 6 bases at J, leaving 3 bases unmatched. The V gene's germline CDR1 is KGHSH and CDR2 LQKENI. DNA of the CDR3: TGTGCCAGCTCACCGGACAGGGACCATGGCTACACCTTC. Amino acids: CASSPDRDHGYTF.

The CDR3 DNA reads as TGTGCCAGTGGGAGGACGAGCTATAGCAATCAGCCCCAGCATTTT. Encoded protein: CASGRTSYSNQPQHF. The chain carries TRBV19 and TRBJ1-5; no reliable D call. CDR1 and CDR2 from the germline V gene are LNHDA and SQIVND (reference sequence). This CDR3 is 15 amino acids long. The V gene lost 8 bases and the J gene lost 0 bases, with 14 bases spanning the gap.

J is TRBJ1-1 and V is TRBV15, with no clear D. Germline V CDR1 and CDR2: LNHNV, YYDKDF (reference sequence). V shed 3 bases and J shed 5 bases, with 19 bases lying between them. CDR3 length: 16 residues. The CDR3 protein is CATSSGQTPSKTEAFF. For the CDR3, the DNA is TGTGCCACCAGCAGTGGCCAGACACCTTCTAAGACTGAAGCTTTCTTT. Using reference TRBV15 and TRBJ1-1 for the parts outside the CDR3, the full variable domain is DAMVIQNPRYQVTQFGKPVTLSCSQTLNHNVMYWYQQKSSQAPKLLFHYYDKDFNNEADTPDNFQSRRPNTSFCFLDIRSPGLGDTAMYLCATSSGQTPSKTEAFFGQGTRLTVV.

This chain joins TRBV4-3 and TRBJ1-1; tentative D call: TRBD1 (6 bases). The CDR3 covers 15 residues. V was cut by 0 bases and J by 3 bases, with 11 bases left in between. Germline CDR1 LGHNA, CDR2 YSLEER. CDR3 bases: TGCGCCAGCAGCCAAGAGGGGGGGCTGGACACTGAAGCTTTCTTT. This sequence encodes CASSQEGGLDTEAFF.

This chain uses TRBV2 with TRBJ2-7; 14 nucleotides line up with TRBD2. The V segment lost 6 bases and the J segment 4 bases; nucleotides outside the gene matches: 5. CDR3 length: 15 residues. From germline, CDR1 is SNHLY and CDR2 FYNNEI. CDR3 region: CASRGLAGAEYEQYF. CDR3 sequence (DNA): TGTGCCAGCAGGGGACTAGCGGGAGCTGAGTACGAGCAGTACTTC.

Here the CDR3 reads CASSPTGTGPYEQYF. The CDR3, as DNA: TGTGCCAGCTCACCAACCGGGACAGGGCCTTACGAGCAGTACTTC. V is TRBV18 and J is TRBJ2-7; 9 bases line up with TRBD1. Germline V gives CDR1 KGHSH, CDR2 LQKENI. V dropped 2 bases and J dropped 4; count of bases not matched to a gene: 6. The CDR3 totals 15 residues.

The rearrangement uses TRBV4-3 and TRBJ2-3; a possible D gene is TRBD1 (6 bases). The V gene lost 2 bases and the J gene lost 4 bases, with 16 bases spanning the gap. CDR1 LGHNA and CDR2 YSLEER come from the germline V gene. This CDR3 has 16 amino acids. This chain's CDR3 is CASSQRTVSSPDTQYF. The CDR3 bases are TGCGCCAGCAGCCAAAGGACAGTATCATCGCCAGATACGCAGTATTTT.

The V and J genes are TRBV29-1 and TRBJ2-7; 9 positions match TRBD1. V was clipped by 4 bases and J by 0 bases; unmatched bases: 7. Germline V CDR1 and CDR2: SQVTM, ANQGSEA. The CDR3 loop spans 15 amino acids. CDR3 in amino acids: CSVGSGTGSSYEQYF. The CDR3 DNA reads TGCAGCGTTGGGAGCGGGACAGGGAGCTCCTACGAGCAGTACTTC.

The CDR3, as DNA: TGTGCCAGCAGCTTAGCTCGGGGAACCTATAATTCACCCCTCCACTTT. The encoded protein is CASSLARGTYNSPLHF. The chain combines TRBV13 with TRBJ1-6; D unresolved. Per germline, CDR1 PRHDT and CDR2 FYEKMQ (reference sequence). V gave up 1 base and J gave up 2 bases, with 9 bases separating them. The CDR3 totals 16 residues.

V usage is TRBV5-1 and J usage is TRBJ1-2; D is perhaps TRBD1 (5 bases). Trimming took off 0 bases at V and 1 base at J, with 7 bases between the two ends. Germline V gives CDR1 SGHRS, CDR2 YFSETQ. CDR3 size: 14 residues. The CDR3 DNA sequence: TGCGCCAGCAGCTTGGCCGACAGTAACTATGGCTACACCTTC. This encodes CASSLADSNYGYTF.

The V gene is TRBV2, the J gene TRBJ2-7; 9 nucleotides agree with TRBD2. V was clipped by 7 bases and J by 6 bases; unmatched bases: 10. CDR1 and CDR2 (germline): SNHLY, FYNNEI. The CDR3 is 14 residues long. The CDR3: CASNPGLARGEQYF. Written as DNA, the CDR3 is TGTGCCAGCAACCCGGGACTAGCCAGGGGCGAGCAGTACTTC. Full variable domain (missing parts from reference TRBV2 and TRBJ2-7): EPEVTQTPSHQVTQMGQEVILRCVPISNHLYFYWYRQILGQKVEFLVSFYNNEISEKSEIFDDQFSVERPDGSNFTLKIRSTKLEDSAMYFCASNPGLARGEQYFGPGTRLTVT.

The rearrangement links TRBV5-1 to TRBJ2-7; D gene uncertain. The V and J ends lost 1 base and 2 bases respectively, with 4 bases between them. The CDR3 runs 12 residues. The germline V gene has CDR1 SGHRS and CDR2 YFSETQ. As DNA, the CDR3 is TGCGCCAGCAGCTTGCCAACCTACGAGCAGTACTTC. Its protein is CASSLPTYEQYF.

The V gene is TRBV9, the J gene TRBJ2-7; 9 nucleotides match TRBD1. This CDR3 contains 15 residues. Per the germline V gene, CDR1 is SGDLS and CDR2 is YYNGEE. V dropped 0 bases and J dropped 6; count of bases not matched to a gene: 7. In DNA, the CDR3 is TGTGCCAGCAGCGTAGCGGGACAGGGTGACCCCGAGCAGTACTTC. Its translation: CASSVAGQGDPEQYF.

V is TRBV18 and J is TRBJ1-5; D gene uncertain. Trimming took 0 bases from V and 6 from J, leaving 18 bases between them. The V gene's germline CDR1 is KGHSH and CDR2 LQKENI. CDR3 size: 17 residues. The CDR3 coding sequence is TGTGCCAGCTCACCACCGGGTAGCGGAGGCAAAACTCAGCCCCAGCATTTT. Residues: CASSPPGSGGKTQPQHF.

The gene calls are TRBV2 and TRBJ2-7, with 11 nucleotides matching TRBD1. The CDR3 is 14 residues long. In germline, CDR1 is SNHLY, CDR2 FYNNEI. Trimming removed 8 bases from V and 1 base from J; junction bases left unmatched: 4. Written as DNA, the CDR3 is TGTGCCAGCCCCGGGACAGGGGGTTCCTACGAGCAGTACTTC. This gives the protein CASPGTGGSYEQYF. The whole variable domain, filled in from reference TRBV2 and TRBJ2-7, reads EPEVTQTPSHQVTQMGQEVILRCVPISNHLYFYWYRQILGQKVEFLVSFYNNEISEKSEIFDDQFSVERPDGSNFTLKIRSTKLEDSAMYFCASPGTGGSYEQYFGPGTRLTVT.

Here the CDR3 DNA reads TGTGCCAGCAGCGCACAGCCCTCCTGGGCCTACGAGCAGTACTTC. Translated: CASSAQPSWAYEQYF. The chain combines TRBV9 with TRBJ2-7; no clear D gene. This CDR3 is 15 amino acids long. Trimming took off 3 bases at V and 2 bases at J, with 15 bases between the two ends. Per germline, CDR1 SGDLS and CDR2 YYNGEE. The entire variable domain, with the rest obtained from reference TRBV9 and TRBJ2-7, is as follows: DSGVTQTPKHLITATGQRVTLRCSPRSGDLSVYWYQQSLDQGLQFLIQYYNGEERAKGNILERFSAQQFPDLHSELNLSSLELGDSALYFCASSAQPSWAYEQYFGPGTRLTVT.

The chain carries TRBV5-1 and TRBJ1-5; D not resolved. Looked up from germline, CDR1 is SGHRS and CDR2 is YFSETQ. The V gene lost 0 bases and the J gene lost 3 bases, with 10 bases spanning the gap. This CDR3 region has 15 residues. DNA of the CDR3: TGCGCCAGCAGCTTGGACGGCGACTTCAATCAGCCCCAGCATTTT. It is translated as CASSLDGDFNQPQHF.

This sequence joins TRBV9 and TRBJ2-7, with TRBD2 as a possible D gene (5 bases). Germline CDR1 reads SGDLS; CDR2 reads YYNGEE. V gave up 2 bases and J gave up 6 bases, with 12 bases separating them. This CDR3 spans 13 amino acids. CDR3: CASSVDGLREQYF. In DNA, the CDR3 is TGTGCCAGCAGCGTGGACGGACTTCGCGAGCAGTACTTC. The complete variable domain, with remaining parts taken from reference TRBV9 and TRBJ2-7, reads DSGVTQTPKHLITATGQRVTLRCSPRSGDLSVYWYQQSLDQGLQFLIQYYNGEERAKGNILERFSAQQFPDLHSELNLSSLELGDSALYFCASSVDGLREQYFGPGTRLTVT.

This rearrangement joins TRBV5-1 to TRBJ1-4; 11 nucleotides match TRBD1. The germline V gene has CDR1 SGHRS and CDR2 YFSETQ. The CDR3 runs to 15 residues. After removal of 4 bases from V and 7 bases from J, the junction contained 6 bases not matched to a gene. The CDR3 protein is CASSQSGQGAEKLFF. For the CDR3, the DNA is TGCGCCAGCAGCCAGTCTGGACAGGGGGCTGAAAAACTGTTTTTT.

The chain carries TRBV7-2 and TRBJ1-3, with D maybe TRBD1 (6 bases). CDR3 length: 15 residues. The germline gives CDR1 SGHTA, CDR2 FQGNSA. V lost 5 bases and J lost 4, with 15 bases in between. As DNA, the CDR3 is TGTGCCAGCAGCCCGGGGACAATGGTAGGAAACACCATATATTTT. Its translation is CASSPGTMVGNTIYF.

The gene calls are TRBV4-2 and TRBJ2-5; 8 bases map to TRBD1. With V trimmed by 0 bases and J by 4 bases, 4 bases remained unmatched. Germline values: CDR1 LGHNA, CDR2 YNFKEQ. The CDR3 is made up of 15 amino acids. The CDR3 is CASSQDGQGAETQYF. CDR3 sequence (DNA): TGTGCCAGCAGCCAAGATGGGCAGGGGGCAGAGACCCAGTACTTC.

Concerning this clone: A read error may produce the germline difference seen at one junction end. V usage is TRBV7-7 and J usage is TRBJ2-3, with D tentatively TRBD2 (5 bases). Germline values: CDR1 SSHAT, CDR2 FNYEAQ (reference sequence). The CDR3 is 17 amino acids. CDR3 coding DNA: TGTGCTAGCAGCCCCTCCGCTGGAGGCAGCTACACAGATACGCAGTATTTT. It translates to CASSPSAGGSYTDTQYF.